The clone carrying this TCR beta chain was observed a few times. Antigen unknown. This sample was included in a study of T cell responses to AZD1222 COVID-19 vaccine. In the study overall: Pooling of second doses given at about 4 or about 12 weeks was done. Study-wide findings and caveats: CD4 TCRs linked to vaccination spanned spike, dominating at 160-218 and 743-854.

Data came from immunoSEQ multiplex PCR; TCRdb stores just in-frame clones and leaves some out. The data hold some 130,000 clones, with 75% to 95% observed a single time. The CDR3 is 19 residues long. The trim removed 1 base at V and 2 bases at J, leaving 8 bases unmatched. The germline gives CDR1 LGHNA, CDR2 YNFKEQ. The starting material was peripheral blood, obtained on day 0 of AZD1222 vaccination. This receptor was taken from an adult in good health. This chain connects TRBV4-2 to TRBJ2-7; 16 bases map to TRBD2. CDR3 sequence reads: CASSQVGTSGGARPYEQYF. In DNA form, the CDR3 reads TGTGCCAGCAGCCAAGTCGGGACTAGCGGGGGGGCCAGACCCTACGAGCAGTACTTC.